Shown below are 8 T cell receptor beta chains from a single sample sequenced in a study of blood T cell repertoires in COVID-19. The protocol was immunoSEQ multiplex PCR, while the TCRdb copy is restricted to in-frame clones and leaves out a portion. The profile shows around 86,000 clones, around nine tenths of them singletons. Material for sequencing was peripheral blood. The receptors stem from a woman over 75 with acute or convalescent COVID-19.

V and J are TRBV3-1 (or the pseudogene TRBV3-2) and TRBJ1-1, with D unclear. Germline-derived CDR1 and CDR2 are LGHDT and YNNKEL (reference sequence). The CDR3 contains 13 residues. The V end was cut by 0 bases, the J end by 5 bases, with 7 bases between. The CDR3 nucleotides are TGTGCCAGCAGCCAAGATGGAGAAACTGAAGCTTTCTTT. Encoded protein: CASSQDGETEAFF.

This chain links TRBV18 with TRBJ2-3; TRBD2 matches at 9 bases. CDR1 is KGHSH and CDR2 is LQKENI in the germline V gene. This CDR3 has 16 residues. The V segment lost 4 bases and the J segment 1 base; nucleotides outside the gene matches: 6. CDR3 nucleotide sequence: TGTGCCAGCTCACGAACTCAGCGGGAGGGCACAGATACGCAGTATTTT. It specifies CASSRTQREGTDTQYF. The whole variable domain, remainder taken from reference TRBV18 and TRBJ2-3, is NAGVMQNPRHLVRRRGQEARLRCSPMKGHSHVYWYRQLPEEGLKFMVYLQKENIIDESGMPKERFSAEFPKEGPSILRIQQVVRGDSAAYFCASSRTQREGTDTQYFGPGTRLTVL.

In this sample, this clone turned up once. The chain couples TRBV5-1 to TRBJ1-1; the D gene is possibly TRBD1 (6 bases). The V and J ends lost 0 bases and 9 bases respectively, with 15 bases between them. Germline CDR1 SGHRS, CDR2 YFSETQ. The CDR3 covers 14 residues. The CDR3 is CASSLEQGRGQAFF. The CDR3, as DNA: TGCGCCAGCAGCTTGGAACAGGGAAGGGGCCAAGCTTTCTTT.

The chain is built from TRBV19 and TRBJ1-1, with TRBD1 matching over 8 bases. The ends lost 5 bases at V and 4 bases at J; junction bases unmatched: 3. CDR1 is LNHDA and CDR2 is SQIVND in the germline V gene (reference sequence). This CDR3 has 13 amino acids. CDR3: CASSFDRGTEAFF. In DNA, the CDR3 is TGTGCCAGTAGTTTCGACAGGGGCACTGAAGCTTTCTTT.

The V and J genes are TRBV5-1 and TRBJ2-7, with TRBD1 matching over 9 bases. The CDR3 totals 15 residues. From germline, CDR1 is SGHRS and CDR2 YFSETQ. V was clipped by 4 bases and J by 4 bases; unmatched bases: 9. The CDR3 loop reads CASSRTGGEPYEQYF. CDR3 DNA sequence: TGCGCCAGCAGCCGTACAGGGGGCGAACCGTACGAGCAGTACTTC.

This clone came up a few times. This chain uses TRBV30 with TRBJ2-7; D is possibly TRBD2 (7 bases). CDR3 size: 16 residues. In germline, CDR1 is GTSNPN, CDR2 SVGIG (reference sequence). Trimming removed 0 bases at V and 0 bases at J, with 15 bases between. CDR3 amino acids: CAWSVRAGASSYEQYF. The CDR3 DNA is TGTGCCTGGAGTGTTAGGGCGGGGGCGAGCTCCTACGAGCAGTACTTC. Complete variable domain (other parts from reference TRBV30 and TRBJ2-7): SQTIHQWPATLVQPVGSPLSLECTVEGTSNPNLYWYRQAAGRGLQLLFYSVGIGQISSEVPQNLSASRPQDRQFILSSKKLLLSDSGFYLCAWSVRAGASSYEQYFGPGTRLTVT.

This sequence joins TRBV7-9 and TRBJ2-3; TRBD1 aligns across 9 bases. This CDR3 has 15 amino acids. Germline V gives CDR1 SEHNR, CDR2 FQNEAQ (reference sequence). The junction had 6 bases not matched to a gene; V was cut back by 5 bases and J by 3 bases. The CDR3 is CASSPSGQGTDTQYF. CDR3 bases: TGTGCCAGCAGCCCCTCGGGACAGGGTACAGATACGCAGTATTTT.

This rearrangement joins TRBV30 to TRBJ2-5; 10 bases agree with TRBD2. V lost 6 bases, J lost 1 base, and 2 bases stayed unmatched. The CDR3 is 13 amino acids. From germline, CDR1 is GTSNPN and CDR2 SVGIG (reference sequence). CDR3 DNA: TGTGCCTGCAGGACTAGCGGCCAAGAGACCCAGTACTTC. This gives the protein CACRTSGQETQYF. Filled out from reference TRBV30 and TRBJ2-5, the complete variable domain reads SQTIHQWPATLVQPVGSPLSLECTVEGTSNPNLYWYRQAAGRGLQLLFYSVGIGQISSEVPQNLSASRPQDRQFILSSKKLLLSDSGFYLCACRTSGQETQYFGPGTRLLVL.